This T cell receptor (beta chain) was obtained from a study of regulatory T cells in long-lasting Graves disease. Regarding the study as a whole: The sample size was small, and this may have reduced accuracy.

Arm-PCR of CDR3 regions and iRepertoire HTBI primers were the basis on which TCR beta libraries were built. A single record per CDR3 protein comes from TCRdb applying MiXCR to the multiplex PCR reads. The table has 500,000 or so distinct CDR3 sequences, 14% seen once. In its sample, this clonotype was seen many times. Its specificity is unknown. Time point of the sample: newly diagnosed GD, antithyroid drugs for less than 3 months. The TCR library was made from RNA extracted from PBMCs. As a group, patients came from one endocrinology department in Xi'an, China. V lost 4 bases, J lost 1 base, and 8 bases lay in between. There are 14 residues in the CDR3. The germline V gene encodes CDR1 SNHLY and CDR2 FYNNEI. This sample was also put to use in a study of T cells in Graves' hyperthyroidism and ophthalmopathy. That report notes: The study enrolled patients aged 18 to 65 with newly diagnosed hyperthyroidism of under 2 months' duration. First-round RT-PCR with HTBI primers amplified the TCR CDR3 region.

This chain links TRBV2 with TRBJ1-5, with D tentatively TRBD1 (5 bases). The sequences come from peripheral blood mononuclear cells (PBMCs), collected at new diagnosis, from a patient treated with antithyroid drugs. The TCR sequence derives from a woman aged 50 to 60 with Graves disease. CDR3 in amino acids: CASSGTTSNQPQHF. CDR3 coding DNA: TGTGCCAGCAGTGGGACAACCAGCAATCAGCCCCAGCATTTT.